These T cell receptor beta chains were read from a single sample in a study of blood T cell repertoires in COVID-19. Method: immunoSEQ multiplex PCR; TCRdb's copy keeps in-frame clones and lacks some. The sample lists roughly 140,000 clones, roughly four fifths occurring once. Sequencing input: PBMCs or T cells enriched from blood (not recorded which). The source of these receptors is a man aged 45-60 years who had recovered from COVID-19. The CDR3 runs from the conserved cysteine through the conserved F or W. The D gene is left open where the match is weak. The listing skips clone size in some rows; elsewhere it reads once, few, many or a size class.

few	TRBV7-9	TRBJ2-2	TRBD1	TGTGCCAGCAGCTCACGCAGGGGGTATGACGGGGAGCTGTTTTTT	CASSSRRGYDGELFF
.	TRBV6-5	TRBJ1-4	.	TGTGCCAGCAGTTATCGGCAGGCAACTAATGAAAAACTGTTTTTT	CASSYRQATNEKLFF
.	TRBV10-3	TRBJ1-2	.	TGTGCCATCAGTGGGGGGGAGGGGAGAAACTATGGCTACACCTTC	CAISGGEGRNYGYTF
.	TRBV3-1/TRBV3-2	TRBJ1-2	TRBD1	TGTGCCAGCAGCCTTGACAGGGGTCTCTATGGCTACACCTTC	CASSLDRGLYGYTF
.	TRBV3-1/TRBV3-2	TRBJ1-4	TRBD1	TGTGCCAGCAGCCAGGGGACAGGGGTTAATGAAAAACTGTTTTTT	CASSQGTGVNEKLFF
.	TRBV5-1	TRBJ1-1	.	TGCGCCAGCAGCTTGGAGGGGTTTAACACTGAAGCTTTCTTT	CASSLEGFNTEAFF
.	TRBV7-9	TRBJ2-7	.	TGTGCCAGCAGCTTAACGGGGGTACAGTCGTGGGAGCAGTACTTC	CASSLTGVQSWEQYF
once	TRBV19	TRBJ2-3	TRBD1	TGTGCCAGTAGACTCGGACAGGGGGCGATAGATACGCAGTATTTT	CASRLGQGAIDTQYF
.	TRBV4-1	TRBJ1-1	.	TGCGCCAGCAGCCAAGATCTGGGAGGGAACACTGAAGCTTTCTTT	CASSQDLGGNTEAFF
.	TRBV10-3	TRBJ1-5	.	TGTGCCATCAAACCGGGACAAGATAGCAATCAGCCCCAGCATTTT	CAIKPGQDSNQPQHF
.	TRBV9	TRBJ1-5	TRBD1	TGTGCCAGCAGCGTAGGTGGGACAGGGAATCAGCCCCAGCATTTT	CASSVGGTGNQPQHF
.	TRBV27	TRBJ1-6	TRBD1	TGTGCCAGCAGGCTTCGACAGGGTATAAAAAATAATTCACCCCTCCACTTT	CASRLRQGIKNNSPLHF
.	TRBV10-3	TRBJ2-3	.	TGTGCCATCAGTGAGAGGCAGGGTACAGATACGCAGTATTTT	CAISERQGTDTQYF
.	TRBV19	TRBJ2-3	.	TGTGCCAGTAGTATGGGGCGTCAGCGGGCGGTCGGGGTAGATACGCAGTATTTT	CASSMGRQRAVGVDTQYF
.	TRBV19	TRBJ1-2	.	TGTGCCAGTACTAGTCCGGGGGGTAGAAATGGCTACACCTTC	CASTSPGGRNGYTF
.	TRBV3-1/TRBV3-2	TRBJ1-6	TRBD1	TGTGCCAGCCAGGGACAGGGAAATTCACCCCTCCACTTT	CASQGQGNSPLHF
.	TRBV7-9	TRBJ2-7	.	TGTGCCAGCAGCCCCGCGGGCTCAAGCTCCTACGAGCAGTACTTC	CASSPAGSSSYEQYF
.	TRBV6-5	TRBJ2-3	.	TGTGCCACCGGGACACTTAGCACAGATACGCAGTATTTT	CATGTLSTDTQYF
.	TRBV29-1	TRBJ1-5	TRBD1	TGCAGCGCAACGACAGGGGGGTTTAATCAGCCCCAGCATTTT	CSATTGGFNQPQHF
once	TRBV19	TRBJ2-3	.	TGTGCCAGTAGTATAGTCAGGACTAACACAGATACGCAGTATTTT	CASSIVRTNTDTQYF